The 15 T cell receptor beta chains reported below all come from one sample, sequenced in a study of blood T cells in healthy people across ages. Next came a second PCR, run for roughly 6 to 11 cycles, which used a sample-barcoded 5' primer along with a J-beta primer mix. Using its own MiXCR run on the 5' RACE reads, TCRdb lists one record per CDR3 protein. The table records approximately 850,000 distinct CDR3 sequences, 55% to 70% of them present only once. Sequenced input: blood. These receptors were collected from a man aged 30 to 45 in good health.

This clonotype was counted a few times. The chain has TRBV6-2 or TRBV6-3 and TRBJ2-7; 9 bases agree with TRBD1. The V gene end was trimmed by 6 bases and the J gene end by 3 bases; junction bases not matched to a gene: 9. From germline, CDR1 is MNHEY and CDR2 SVGEGT. The CDR3 consists of 15 residues. The CDR3 coding sequence is TGTGCCAGCAGCCCCAGGGGACAGGGTGTCTACGAGCAGTACTTC. Amino acid sequence: CASSPRGQGVYEQYF.

This clonotype was seen a few times. The chain joins TRBV11-2 to TRBJ2-1; a weak D match, TRBD2 (5 bases). The V end was cut by 3 bases, the J end by 8 bases, with 11 bases between. CDR1 is SGHAT, CDR2 FQNNGV, per germline. This CDR3 has 13 residues. The CDR3 here is CASSFPAGDEQFF. The CDR3 DNA follows: TGTGCCAGCAGCTTCCCTGCGGGCGATGAGCAGTTCTTC.

Notes on this clonotype: Since a much larger clone is just one base distant, this may be a read error. The chain joins TRBV6-4 to TRBJ2-1; D possibly corresponds to TRBD2 (7 bases). The CDR3 has 15 residues. The V gene's germline CDR1 is MRHNA and CDR2 SNTAGT. The CDR3 DNA is TGTGCCAGCAGTGAGACGGGGGGCTCCCACAATGAGCAGTTCTTC. Its protein product is CASSETGGSHNEQFF.

In its sample, this clonotype was seen a few times. A read error is possible here, since a much larger clone lies one base away. The chain combines TRBV4-1 with TRBJ2-7, with no clear D. This CDR3 region has 15 residues. The germline V and J ends were trimmed by 1 base and 7 bases, with 17 bases remaining between them. The germline CDR1 and CDR2 sequences are MGHRA and YSYEKL. The CDR3 spells CASSQGWGSDGEQYF. The DNA of the CDR3 is TGCGCCAGCAGCCAAGGCTGGGGATCTGACGGTGAGCAGTACTTC.

This clonotype was counted only a few times. V gene TRBV5-5 combines with J gene TRBJ2-7; no firm D call. The CDR3 is 11 amino acids. V was clipped by 3 bases and J by 5 bases, with 6 bases between them. Germline loops: CDR1 SGHKS, CDR2 YYEKEE (reference sequence). The CDR3 protein is CASSSQHEQYF. The CDR3 DNA follows: TGTGCCAGCAGCTCACAGCACGAGCAGTACTTC.

Details on this clonotype: One junction end disagrees with the germline gene, perhaps due to a read error. The V gene is TRBV7-3, the J gene TRBJ2-5; TRBD2 matches 7 bases. Germline V gene lookup returns CDR1 SGHTA and CDR2 FQGTGA. This CDR3 is 15 amino acids long. Written as DNA, the CDR3 is TGTGCCAGCAGCATAACCGGGGGGAACCAAGAGACCCAGTACTTC. Protein sequence: CASSITGGNQETQYF.

The chain is built from TRBV20-1 and TRBJ2-3; no clear D. Per the germline V gene, CDR1 is DFQATT and CDR2 is SNEGSKA (reference sequence). V lost 0 bases, J lost 2 bases, and 18 bases lay in between. CDR3 length equals 17 residues. Written as DNA, the CDR3 is TGCAGTGCTAGAGACCCCGCCAGGTCAGGAATCACAGATACGCAGTATTTT. Translation: CSARDPARSGITDTQYF.

The chain is built from TRBV18 and TRBJ1-4, with 8 bases aligning to TRBD1. With 6 bases clipped from V and 2 bases from J, the junction kept 5 bases outside the gene matches. Germline V gene lookup returns CDR1 KGHSH and CDR2 LQKENI. This CDR3 is built from 15 residues. The CDR3 loop is CASSRGQGTNEKLFF. The CDR3 DNA follows: TGTGCCAGCTCCCGTGGACAGGGCACTAATGAAAAACTGTTTTTT.

The genes are TRBV7-2 and TRBJ1-4; TRBD1 might be the D (5 bases). This CDR3 spans 15 amino acids. Trimming cost V 6 bases and J 7 bases, with 18 bases left between them. Germline loops: CDR1 SGHTA, CDR2 FQGNSA. CDR3 amino acids: CASSQAAGMIEKLFF. The CDR3 bases are TGTGCCAGCAGTCAAGCGGCAGGGATGATTGAAAAACTGTTTTTT. The full variable domain, its missing parts supplied by reference TRBV7-2 and TRBJ1-4, is GAGVSQSPSNKVTEKGKDVELRCDPISGHTALYWYRQSLGQGLEFLIYFQGNSAPDKSGLPSDRFSAERTGGSVSTLTIQRTQQEDSAVYLCASSQAAGMIEKLFFGSGTQLSVL.

V is TRBV20-1 and J is TRBJ2-5; D not resolved. The J call is doubtful: the DNA matches TRBJ2-7 better. CDR3 length equals 11 residues. Germline V gene lookup returns CDR1 DFQATT and CDR2 SNEGSKA (reference sequence). The CDR3: CSAPASHEQYF. The DNA for the CDR3 is TGCAGCGCCCCAGCCTCACACGAGCAGTACTTC.

The chain links TRBV14 to TRBJ1-2; no clear D. The germline gives CDR1 SGHDN, CDR2 FVKESK. CDR3 size: 12 residues. Between the trimmed V and J ends, which lost 4 bases and 10 bases, there was a span of 13 bases. The CDR3 protein is CASSPMERPYTF. CDR3 nucleotide sequence: TGTGCCAGCAGCCCGATGGAGCGGCCCTACACCTTC. The variable domain in full, completed from reference TRBV14 and TRBJ1-2, reads EAGVTQFPSHSVIEKGQTVTLRCDPISGHDNLYWYRRVMGKEIKFLLHFVKESKQDESGMPNNRFLAERTGGTYSTLKVQPAELEDSGVYFCASSPMERPYTFGSGTRLTVV.

As concerns this clonotype: Germline and junction disagree at one end, which may indicate a read error. The V and J genes are TRBV12-3 or TRBV12-4 and TRBJ2-5; no reliable D call. The J call may not be correct, given that the DNA end is closer to TRBJ2-7. The CDR3 is 11 residues long. DNA for the CDR3: TGTGCCGGCAGCCTGAGCTACGAGCAGTACTTC. It yields the protein CAGSLSYEQYF.

The chain is built from TRBV9 and TRBJ2-3; D remains unclear. Germline V gives CDR1 SGDLS, CDR2 YYNGEE. CDR3 length equals 15 residues. V was pared by 3 bases and J by 6 bases, with 17 bases between. CDR3 nucleotide sequence: TGTGCCAGCAGCGGTGAAGACGGGCCCGTCGATACGCAGTATTTT. Protein sequence: CASSGEDGPVDTQYF.

This sequence joins TRBV20-1 and TRBJ2-1; no clear D. Per the germline V gene, CDR1 is DFQATT and CDR2 is SNEGSKA (reference sequence). Trimming shortened V by 3 bases and J by 6 bases, and 9 bases separated the two germline ends. This CDR3 spans 12 amino acids. CDR3 in DNA: TGCAGTGCTAGTCGCCAGTCCAATGAGCAGTTCTTC. Translating gives CSASRQSNEQFF.

The chain couples TRBV9 to TRBJ2-5; TRBD2 matches at 7 bases. V shed 0 bases, J shed 8 bases, and the junction held 13 bases outside the gene matches. CDR1 and CDR2 (germline): SGDLS, YYNGEE. CDR3 length: 16 amino acids. CDR3 in DNA: TGTGCCAGCAGCGTAGCCTTTGGAGCGGGGACCCCCACCCAGTACTTC. This encodes CASSVAFGAGTPTQYF.